The entry below describes one T cell receptor beta chain. Trimming stripped 6 bases from V and 1 base from J, with 9 bases between. CDR3 length equals 13 residues. The germline CDR1 and CDR2 sequences are MRHNA and SNTAGT. The sample originates from a study of glioma-infiltrating T cells after dendritic cell vaccination. Measured with immunoSEQ multiplex PCR; TCRdb has only the in-frame clones, and not every one. The table has about 96,000 clones, 70% to 80% seen once. The sequence derives from a human donor with glioblastoma. The J gene is TRBJ1-1, the V gene TRBV6-4; D possibly corresponds to TRBD1 (5 bases). This sample comprised blood, obtained before dendritic cell vaccination. The CDR3 coding sequence is TGTGCCAGCAGCGTAACAGGGAACACTGAAGCTTTCTTT. It encodes CASSVTGNTEAFF.